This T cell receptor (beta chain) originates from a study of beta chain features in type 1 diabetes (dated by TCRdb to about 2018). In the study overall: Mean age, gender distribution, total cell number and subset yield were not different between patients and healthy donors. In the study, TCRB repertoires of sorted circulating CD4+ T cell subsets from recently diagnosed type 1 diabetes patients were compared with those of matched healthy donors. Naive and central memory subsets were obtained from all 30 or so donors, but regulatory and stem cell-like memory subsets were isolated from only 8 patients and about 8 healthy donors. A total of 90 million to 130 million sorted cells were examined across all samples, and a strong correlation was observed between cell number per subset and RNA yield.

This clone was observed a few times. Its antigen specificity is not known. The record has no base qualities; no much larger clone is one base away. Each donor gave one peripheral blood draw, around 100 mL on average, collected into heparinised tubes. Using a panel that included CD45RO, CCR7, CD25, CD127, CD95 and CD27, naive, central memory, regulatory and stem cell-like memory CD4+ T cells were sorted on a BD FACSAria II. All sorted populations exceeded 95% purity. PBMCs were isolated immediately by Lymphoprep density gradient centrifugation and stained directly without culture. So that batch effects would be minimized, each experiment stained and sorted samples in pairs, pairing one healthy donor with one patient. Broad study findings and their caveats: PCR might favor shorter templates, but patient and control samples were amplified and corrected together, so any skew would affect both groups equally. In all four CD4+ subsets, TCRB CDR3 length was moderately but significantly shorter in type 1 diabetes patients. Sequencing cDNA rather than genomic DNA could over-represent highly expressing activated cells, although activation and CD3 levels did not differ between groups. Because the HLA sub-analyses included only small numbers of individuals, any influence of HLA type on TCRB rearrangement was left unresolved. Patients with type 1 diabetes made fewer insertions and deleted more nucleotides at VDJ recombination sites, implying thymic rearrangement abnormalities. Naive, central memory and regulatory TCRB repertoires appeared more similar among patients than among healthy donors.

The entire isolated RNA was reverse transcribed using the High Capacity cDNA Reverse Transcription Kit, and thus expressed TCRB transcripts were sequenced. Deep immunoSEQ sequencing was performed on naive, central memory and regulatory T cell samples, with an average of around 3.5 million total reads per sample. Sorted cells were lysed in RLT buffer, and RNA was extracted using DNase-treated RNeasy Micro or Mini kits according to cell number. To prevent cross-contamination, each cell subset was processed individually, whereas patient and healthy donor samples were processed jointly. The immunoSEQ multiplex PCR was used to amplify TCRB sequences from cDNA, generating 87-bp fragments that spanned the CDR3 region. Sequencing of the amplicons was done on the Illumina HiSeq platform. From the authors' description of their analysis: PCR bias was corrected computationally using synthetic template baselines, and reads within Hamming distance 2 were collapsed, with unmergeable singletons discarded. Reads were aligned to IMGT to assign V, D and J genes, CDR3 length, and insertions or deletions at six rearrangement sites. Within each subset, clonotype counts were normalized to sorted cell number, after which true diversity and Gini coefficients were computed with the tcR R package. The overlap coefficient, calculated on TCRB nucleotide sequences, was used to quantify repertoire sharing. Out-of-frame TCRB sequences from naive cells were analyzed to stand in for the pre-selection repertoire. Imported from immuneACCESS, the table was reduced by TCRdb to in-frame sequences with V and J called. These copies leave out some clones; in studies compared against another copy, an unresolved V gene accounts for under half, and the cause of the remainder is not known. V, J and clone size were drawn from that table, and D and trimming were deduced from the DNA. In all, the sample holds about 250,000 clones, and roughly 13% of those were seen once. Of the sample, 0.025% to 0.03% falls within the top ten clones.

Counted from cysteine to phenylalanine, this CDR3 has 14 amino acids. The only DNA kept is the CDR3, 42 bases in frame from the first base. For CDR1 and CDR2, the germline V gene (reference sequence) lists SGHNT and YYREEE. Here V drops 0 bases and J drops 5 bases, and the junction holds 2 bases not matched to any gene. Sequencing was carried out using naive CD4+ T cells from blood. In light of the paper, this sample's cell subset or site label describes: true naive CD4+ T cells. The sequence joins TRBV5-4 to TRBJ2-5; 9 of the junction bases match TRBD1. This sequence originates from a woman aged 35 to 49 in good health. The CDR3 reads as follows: CASSLGGTGETQYF. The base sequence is TGTGCCAGCAGCTTGGGGGGGACAGGGGAGACCCAGTACTTC.